The 14 T cell receptor beta chains in this list originate from one sample, sequenced in a study of T cell repertoires in cytomegalovirus infection. TCRdb analysed the reads with MiXCR anew, one entry per CDR3 protein. The sample consists of roughly 640,000 distinct CDR3 sequences, more than 20% of them appearing once. Sequencing used CD8+ T cells from PBMCs. These receptors were obtained from a human donor in good health (CMV status not recorded). Some clones in this sample may be carry-over from other donors' samples.

Notes on this clonotype: It is unclear where the CDR3 begins or ends on the DNA, so no DNA is shown, and the CDR3 is as TCRdb lists it. The chain carries TRBV6-2 or TRBV6-3 and TRBJ2-7; no check of the table's D call, TRBD2, against the DNA was made. Both ends counted, the CDR3 spans 18 residues. Germline CDR1 and CDR2: MNHEY and SVGEGT. CDR3 in amino acids: CASSYFFGEPSSSYEQYF.

This clonotype turned up a few times. V usage is TRBV20-1 and J usage is TRBJ2-7, with 12 bases lining up with TRBD2. The V segment lost 2 bases and the J segment 3 bases; nucleotides outside the gene matches: 5. This CDR3 comprises 15 residues. Germline V CDR1 and CDR2: DFQATT, SNEGSKA (reference sequence). Here the CDR3 reads CSARPGTSGYYEQYF. CDR3 nucleotide sequence: TGCAGTGCTAGACCTGGGACTAGCGGGTACTACGAGCAGTACTTC.

The chain couples TRBV9 to TRBJ2-1; 8 nucleotides align to TRBD2. In germline, CDR1 is SGDLS, CDR2 YYNGEE. This CDR3 comprises 15 residues. V lost 3 bases to trimming and J lost 4 bases; unmatched junction nucleotides: 6. The CDR3 DNA sequence: TGTGCCAGCAGCGCATCGGGGGGGCCATACAATGAGCAGTTCTTC. It encodes CASSASGGPYNEQFF.

This clonotype was seen ten or more times. The rearrangement links TRBV12-3 or TRBV12-4 to TRBJ2-7, with TRBD1 as a possible D gene (6 bases). This CDR3 spans 14 amino acids. V was shortened by 5 bases and J by 4 bases, with 15 bases between the two germline ends. CDR3 amino acids: CASSPPDRPYEQYV. The CDR3 DNA is TGTGCCAGCAGTCCACCGGACAGACCTTACGAGCAGTACGTC.

This clonotype was counted at least ten times. This chain uses TRBV6-1 with TRBJ1-2; D remains ambiguous. Trimming removed 3 bases from V and 4 bases from J, with 9 bases in between. There are 13 residues in the CDR3. CDR1 and CDR2 from the germline V gene are MNHNS and SASEGT. DNA of the CDR3: TGTGCCAGCAGTGAGATGGGAGGCTATGGCTACACCTTC. Its translation: CASSEMGGYGYTF.

This clonotype was detected a few times. The rearrangement links TRBV10-3 to TRBJ2-5; perhaps TRBD1 as D (6 bases). The CDR3 covers 15 residues. Germline lookup yields CDR1 ENHRY and CDR2 SYGVKD. V gave up 1 base and J gave up 1 base, with 10 bases separating them. This CDR3 reads CAISELTGLQETQYF. CDR3 DNA: TGTGCCATCAGTGAGTTAACAGGGCTCCAAGAGACCCAGTACTTC.

Points on this clonotype: Sequence at one end of the junction differs from germline and may be a read error. The rearrangement uses TRBV7-6 and TRBJ2-1; 8 bases match TRBD1. Germline-derived CDR1 and CDR2 are SGHVS and FNYEAQ. This CDR3 has 16 residues. This CDR3 is CVSSQLTGGSYNEQFF. The CDR3 DNA is TGTGTCAGCAGCCAACTTACAGGGGGGTCCTACAATGAGCAGTTCTTC.

This clonotype was detected once. The chain uses TRBV2 and TRBJ2-1; TRBD2 matches 9 bases. This CDR3 is built from 14 residues. After removal of 3 bases from V and 8 bases from J, the junction contained 5 bases not matched to a gene. Germline V gene data show CDR1 as SNHLY and CDR2 as FYNNEI. The CDR3 nucleotides read TGTGCCAGCAGTGACCTAGCGGGGAGAGATGAGCAGTTCTTC. Translating it yields CASSDLAGRDEQFF.

The table lists this clonotype with many counts. The chain couples TRBV7-6 to TRBJ2-1; D perhaps matches TRBD2 (6 bases). This CDR3 region has 17 residues. The ends were cut back, 2 bases at V and 0 bases at J, with 14 bases in the middle. Germline CDR1 SGHVS, CDR2 FNYEAQ. CDR3 bases: TGTGCCAGCAGCTTAACGGGACTGTTGAGCTCCTACAATGAGCAGTTCTTC. Translated: CASSLTGLLSSYNEQFF. Full variable domain (rest looked up from reference TRBV7-6 and TRBJ2-1): GAGVSQSPRYKVTKRGQDVALRCDPISGHVSLYWYRQALGQGPEFLTYFNYEAQQDKSGLPNDRFSAERPEGSISTLTIQRTEQRDSAMYRCASSLTGLLSSYNEQFFGPGTRLTVL.

This CDR3 reads CASSLAVDWGYTF. CDR3 nucleotides: TGTGCCAGCAGCTTAGCGGTAGATTGGGGCTACACCTTC. This chain joins TRBV7-9 and TRBJ1-2; D call uncertain. V lost 0 bases to trimming and J lost 8 bases, with 10 bases between them. CDR3 length: 13 residues. Germline assignment: CDR1 SEHNR and CDR2 FQNEAQ (reference sequence).

This clonotype has only a few counts. V usage is TRBV7-9 and J usage is TRBJ2-1, with D perhaps assigned TRBD1 or TRBD2 (5 bases each). Per germline, CDR1 SEHNR and CDR2 FQNEAQ (reference sequence). Trimming took off 10 bases at V and 5 bases at J, with 12 bases between the two ends. CDR3 length: 12 residues. The CDR3 region is CAKSGLHNEQFF. As DNA, the CDR3 is TGTGCCAAATCGGGGCTTCACAATGAGCAGTTCTTC.

Note on this clonotype: Compared with germline, one end of the junction differs, possibly owing to a read error. This chain connects TRBV6-8 to TRBJ2-7; D gene ambiguous. Germline V gene lookup returns CDR1 MNHGY and CDR2 SAAAGT. The CDR3 spans 14 residues. The CDR3 protein is CASRVTGSTYEHYF. In DNA form, the CDR3 reads TGTGCCAGCAGGGTTACCGGTTCCACCTACGAGCATTACTTC.

The rearrangement joins TRBV19 to TRBJ2-1, with D maybe TRBD2 (5 bases). This CDR3 contains 16 residues. V was trimmed by 0 bases and J by 5 bases, leaving 14 bases between them. The germline V gene has CDR1 LNHDA and CDR2 SQIVND (reference sequence). CDR3 sequence: CASSIDRGHRDNEQFF. CDR3 in DNA: TGTGCCAGTAGTATAGATCGGGGTCATCGCGACAATGAGCAGTTCTTC.

The rearrangement uses TRBV6-6 and TRBJ2-3, with D perhaps matching TRBD2 (5 bases). The germline V gene has CDR1 MNHNY and CDR2 SVGAGI (reference sequence). This CDR3 has 13 amino acids. The germline V and J ends were trimmed by 6 bases and 2 bases, with 9 bases remaining between them. CDR3 amino acids: CASRGLSTDTQYF. The CDR3, as DNA: TGTGCCAGCAGAGGACTTTCCACAGATACGCAGTATTTT.